This TCR beta chain was sequenced during a study of response to subunit inactivated influenza vaccine (dated by TCRdb to 2017 to 2018). The study in broad terms: Deep quantitative T cell receptor repertoire profiling was used in the study to track responses to a trivalent subunit inactivated influenza vaccine. Points the paper makes about the study in general: The authors proposed that each seasonal influenza vaccination may bring in only a limited number of new T cells.

Preparation of the library involved RT-PCR. The listed sequencing device is Illumina HiSeq 2500. TCRdb trimmed the raw reads at Q25, called clones with MiXCR and kept productive beta chains. Identical CDR3 proteins give one entry, which carries the most common genes and DNA. The sample records 650,000 or so distinct CDR3 sequences, around 15% of which are singletons. The ten largest make up 7.5% to 8% of the sample. This clonotype was picked up one time. Its recognized antigen is unknown. It has no much larger one-base neighbor in the sample; base qualities were not kept. One read alone is a weak basis. Trimming accounts for 3 bases at V and 8 bases at J, while the number of junction bases matched to no gene is 15. Per the germline V gene, SGHAT is the CDR1 and FQNNGV is the CDR2. The CDR3 starts with the cysteine, ends with the phenylalanine, and has 17 residues. The read is trimmed to its CDR3 DNA, 51 bases read in frame from base 1.

This specimen consisted of PBMCs from blood, obtained about 14 days before vaccination. Recombination joined TRBV11-2 with TRBJ2-1; 8 bases in the middle match TRBD2. The receptor was isolated from a man aged 45-65 years who received an inactivated influenza vaccine. Donor details come from another sample of the same person, matched by shared clones. The DNA reads TGTGCCAGCAGCTTCGTCCAAGCGGGAGAGGGCAAGGATGAGCAGTTCTTC. Its translation reads: CASSFVQAGEGKDEQFF.